The 8 T cell receptor beta chains below all came from one sample that was sequenced in a study of identical twins. Via MiXCR, TCRdb re-called the 5' RACE reads, giving one row per CDR3 protein. The sample records some 690,000 distinct CDR3 sequences, around 20% being singletons. These data were also reused for a study on T cells expressing NK-cell markers.

The sample taken for sequencing was PBMCs. All receptors derive from a woman aged 18-29 years in good health.

This clonotype was detected a few times. The V call is TRBV20-1, the J call TRBJ2-7, with D possibly being TRBD2 (5 bases). The CDR3 loop spans 16 amino acids. Trimming removed 0 bases at V and 2 bases at J, with 17 bases between. The germline V gene encodes CDR1 DFQATT and CDR2 SNEGSKA (reference sequence). Here the CDR3 reads CSARDFGIATTYEQYF. DNA of the CDR3: TGCAGTGCTAGAGATTTCGGGATAGCGACGACCTACGAGCAGTACTTC.

The table lists this clonotype with a few counts. This chain joins TRBV7-9 and TRBJ2-7; tentatively, D is TRBD1 (5 bases). The CDR3 extends over 13 amino acids. The germline gives CDR1 SEHNR, CDR2 FQNEAQ (reference sequence). V was clipped by 8 bases and J by 2 bases, with 13 bases between them. The CDR3, as DNA: TGTGCCAGCGCCGACAGTCTGACCTACGAGCAGTACTTC. Translated: CASADSLTYEQYF. Full variable domain (missing parts from reference TRBV7-9 and TRBJ2-7): DTGVSQNPRHKITKRGQNVTFRCDPISEHNRLYWYRQTLGQGPEFLTYFQNEAQLEKSRLLSDRFSAERPKGSFSTLEIQRTEQGDSAMYLCASADSLTYEQYFGPGTRLTVT.

The rearrangement links TRBV7-9 to TRBJ1-1; D is unclear. Germline lookup yields CDR1 SEHNR and CDR2 FQNEAQ (reference sequence). The CDR3 totals 11 residues. The V and J ends lost 4 bases and 11 bases respectively, with 11 bases between them. Written as DNA, the CDR3 is TGTGCCAGCAGCTCTGGACGCCAGGCTTTCTTT. It yields the protein CASSSGRQAFF.

In its sample, this clonotype was seen a few times. The chain recombines TRBV12-3 or TRBV12-4 with TRBJ2-1; D unclear. V was trimmed by 7 bases and J by 9 bases, leaving 16 bases between them. CDR3 length: 13 amino acids. This CDR3 reads CASTFTPGAEQFF. The CDR3 DNA follows: TGTGCCAGCACCTTCACCCCAGGAGCTGAGCAGTTCTTC.

This clonotype was seen only a few times. The rearrangement uses TRBV5-6 and TRBJ2-3; 7 bases match TRBD2. The CDR3 covers 15 residues. In germline, CDR1 is SGHDT, CDR2 YYEEEE. V shed 2 bases and J 7 bases; nucleotides not matched to a gene: 10. This CDR3 is CASSLGLGAENTQYF. The CDR3 DNA follows: TGTGCCAGCAGCTTAGGACTAGGGGCCGAGAATACGCAGTATTTT.

This clonotype was observed a handful of times. The gene calls are TRBV20-1 and TRBJ1-2; D call uncertain. This CDR3 region has 12 residues. The germline V gene has CDR1 DFQATT and CDR2 SNEGSKA (reference sequence). Trimming took off 4 bases at V and 5 bases at J, with 11 bases between the two ends. Here the CDR3 reads CSATPGGYGYTF. The CDR3, as DNA: TGCAGTGCTACCCCCGGAGGGTATGGCTACACCTTC.

At least ten counts were recorded for this clonotype. The gene calls are TRBV20-1 and TRBJ1-6; 9 bases agree with TRBD1. The CDR3 has 14 residues. Looked up from germline, CDR1 is DFQATT and CDR2 is SNEGSKA (reference sequence). Trimming cost V 5 bases and J 4 bases; bases outside gene matches: 3. The CDR3, as DNA: TGCAGTGCTCCGGGACAGGGATATAATTCACCCCTCCACTTT. As protein: CSAPGQGYNSPLHF.

The genes are TRBV20-1 and TRBJ1-2, with 8 bases aligning to TRBD1. Germline CDR1 and CDR2: DFQATT and SNEGSKA (reference sequence). The CDR3 spans 15 residues. Trimming cost V 2 bases and J 6 bases; bases outside gene matches: 11. Written as DNA, the CDR3 is TGCAGTGCTAGACCATGGACAGGGAAAGGCAATGGCTACACCTTC. Translation gives CSARPWTGKGNGYTF.